The 16 T cell receptor beta chains below were found in one sample sequenced in a study of early T cells in non-severe SARS-CoV-2 infection. TCRdb analysed the 5' RACE reads with MiXCR anew, one entry per CDR3 protein. Seen here are under 65,000 distinct CDR3 sequences, approximately 12% observed once, and the top ten hold less than 1.5%. The sample consisted of whole blood. The receptor set was obtained from an adult who was a healthcare worker with PCR-confirmed SARS-CoV-2 infection or an uninfected control (not recorded which).

The chain links TRBV29-1 to TRBJ2-5, with TRBD2 as a possible D gene (5 bases). V lost 4 bases and J 2 bases, leaving 8 bases between the germline ends. Germline V gene sequence: CDR1 SQVTM, CDR2 ANQGSEA. The CDR3 spans 12 residues. The CDR3 spells CSVGSGQETQYF. The CDR3 DNA is TGCAGCGTTGGTTCGGGACAAGAGACCCAGTACTTC.

This chain uses TRBV3-1 with TRBJ2-5; no clear D. CDR1 and CDR2 from the germline V gene are LGHDT and YNNKEL (reference sequence). Trimming pared 0 bases from V and 4 bases from J, leaving 3 bases between. This CDR3 region has 12 residues. Here the CDR3 DNA reads TGTGCCAGCAGCCAAGACGGAGAGACCCAGTACTTC. It is translated as CASSQDGETQYF.

There are many counts of this clonotype. The chain combines TRBV30 with TRBJ1-2; D gene uncertain. Germline V gene data show CDR1 as GTSNPN and CDR2 as SVGIG (reference sequence). The germline V and J ends were trimmed by 5 bases and 6 bases, with 10 bases remaining between them. This CDR3 spans 11 amino acids. CDR3 region: CAWGRLDGYTF. The DNA for the CDR3 is TGTGCCTGGGGGCGGTTGGATGGCTACACCTTC.

The table lists this clonotype with a few counts. The chain joins TRBV6-1 to TRBJ1-1; D unclear. Germline assignment: CDR1 MNHNS and CDR2 SASEGT. This CDR3 has 13 residues. Trimming left V 6 bases short and J 1 base short, with 9 bases between. CDR3 nucleotides: TGTGCCAGCAGCCGAGGTGAGAACACTGAAGCTTTCTTT. Translated, it gives CASSRGENTEAFF.

The V call is TRBV29-1, the J call TRBJ1-2; 7 bases agree with TRBD1. Germline loops: CDR1 SQVTM, CDR2 ANQGSEA. The CDR3 runs 13 residues. The junction had 9 bases not matched to a gene; V was cut back by 7 bases and J by 4 bases. The CDR3 DNA sequence: TGCAGCGGCCAACCGGGACAGAGCTATGGCTACACCTTC. Translated, it gives CSGQPGQSYGYTF.

This chain links TRBV2 with TRBJ2-7, with 11 bases fitting TRBD2. CDR3 size: 14 residues. J was trimmed by 3 bases and V by 6 bases; bases with no gene match: 4. Germline values: CDR1 SNHLY, CDR2 FYNNEI. The CDR3 spells CASRVTSGGYEQYF. In DNA, the CDR3 is TGTGCCAGCAGGGTAACTAGCGGGGGCTACGAGCAGTACTTC.

There are a few counts of this clonotype. This chain joins TRBV3-1 and TRBJ2-7; D gene ambiguous. Per the germline V gene, CDR1 is LGHDT and CDR2 is YNNKEL (reference sequence). The germline V and J ends were trimmed by 8 bases and 4 bases, with 12 bases remaining between them. There are 12 residues in the CDR3. In DNA, the CDR3 is TGTGCCAGCGGGGTTTGGGCGTACGAGCAGTACTTC. It is translated as CASGVWAYEQYF.

The rearrangement uses TRBV29-1 and TRBJ2-3; D unclear. The length of the CDR3 is 14 residues. V was trimmed by 3 bases and J by 0 bases, leaving 10 bases between them. Germline CDR1 SQVTM, CDR2 ANQGSEA. The DNA of the CDR3 is TGCAGCGTTGACACTCCAGCTAGCACAGATACGCAGTATTTT. Residues: CSVDTPASTDTQYF.

This clonotype showed up just a few times. V is TRBV7-9 and J is TRBJ1-2, with D possibly matching TRBD1 (5 bases). Trimming removed 5 bases from V and 0 bases from J, with 22 bases in between. Germline-derived CDR1 and CDR2 are SEHNR and FQNEAQ (reference sequence). The CDR3 totals 18 residues. This chain's CDR3 is CASSQQTGTKASNYGYTF. DNA for the CDR3: TGTGCCAGCAGCCAACAAACCGGGACGAAGGCTTCTAACTATGGCTACACCTTC.

This clonotype was detected ten times or more. The chain links TRBV12-3 or TRBV12-4 to TRBJ1-2; D may be TRBD1 (5 bases). Trimming shortened V by 6 bases and J by 0 bases, and 11 bases separated the two germline ends. CDR3 length equals 14 residues. The CDR3 DNA sequence: TGTGCCAGCAGCCTCCGGGGGACTAACTATGGCTACACCTTC. Translating it yields CASSLRGTNYGYTF.

This clonotype showed up just a few times. V gene TRBV11-2 combines with J gene TRBJ2-1; 8 nucleotides agree with TRBD2. Germline CDR1 reads SGHAT; CDR2 reads FQNNGV. This CDR3 has 15 residues. Trimming cost V 5 bases and J 6 bases; bases outside gene matches: 9. The CDR3 region has the DNA TGTGCCAGCAGCCGAGGGGCGGGGGGAATCAATGAGCAGTTCTTC. Translating it yields CASSRGAGGINEQFF.

This clonotype was counted between two and nine times. This rearrangement joins TRBV20-1 to TRBJ2-1; weak D call: TRBD2 (5 bases). Between the trimmed V and J ends, which lost 3 bases and 0 bases, there was a span of 15 bases. This CDR3 has 16 amino acids. Germline values: CDR1 DFQATT, CDR2 SNEGSKA (reference sequence). CDR3 bases: TGCAGTGCTAGGAGCGACTCGGGAAGCTCCTACAATGAGCAGTTCTTC. This sequence encodes CSARSDSGSSYNEQFF.

This clonotype was picked up many times. This rearrangement joins TRBV20-1 to TRBJ2-3; D ambiguous. The V and J ends lost 4 bases and 0 bases respectively, with 11 bases between them. This CDR3 has 14 amino acids. Germline V gene data show CDR1 as DFQATT and CDR2 as SNEGSKA (reference sequence). For the CDR3, the DNA is TGCAGTGCTACCGATCGGCGGAGCACAGATACGCAGTATTTT. It codes for CSATDRRSTDTQYF.

This clonotype was picked up a small number of times. This chain joins TRBV7-9 and TRBJ2-7, with D possibly being TRBD1 (5 bases). This CDR3 spans 14 amino acids. V was trimmed by 6 bases and J by 3 bases, leaving 15 bases between them. CDR1 is SEHNR, CDR2 FQNEAQ, per germline (reference sequence). DNA of the CDR3: TGTGCCAGCAGTTCCAGGGTAACCGGCTACGAGCAGTACTTC. Translation: CASSSRVTGYEQYF.

The sample holds many counts of this clonotype. V usage is TRBV20-1 and J usage is TRBJ2-3; 12 positions agree with TRBD1. The length of the CDR3 is 16 residues. Trimming at V came to 5 bases and at J to 6 bases, leaving 12 bases not matched to a gene. Germline-derived CDR1 and CDR2 are DFQATT and SNEGSKA (reference sequence). The CDR3 DNA reads TGCAGTGCTGATAACCGGGACAGGGGGCAGAGGGATACGCAGTATTTT. Protein sequence: CSADNRDRGQRDTQYF.

This chain uses TRBV30 with TRBJ2-3; no firm D call. The V and J ends lost 5 bases and 3 bases respectively, with 3 bases between them. CDR3 length: 10 residues. Looked up from germline, CDR1 is GTSNPN and CDR2 is SVGIG (reference sequence). The DNA of the CDR3 is TGTGCCTGGTCTACAGATACGCAGTATTTT. Translated, it gives CAWSTDTQYF. Variable domain in full (rest from reference TRBV30 and TRBJ2-3): SQTIHQWPATLVQPVGSPLSLECTVEGTSNPNLYWYRQAAGRGLQLLFYSVGIGQISSEVPQNLSASRPQDRQFILSSKKLLLSDSGFYLCAWSTDTQYFGPGTRLTVL.